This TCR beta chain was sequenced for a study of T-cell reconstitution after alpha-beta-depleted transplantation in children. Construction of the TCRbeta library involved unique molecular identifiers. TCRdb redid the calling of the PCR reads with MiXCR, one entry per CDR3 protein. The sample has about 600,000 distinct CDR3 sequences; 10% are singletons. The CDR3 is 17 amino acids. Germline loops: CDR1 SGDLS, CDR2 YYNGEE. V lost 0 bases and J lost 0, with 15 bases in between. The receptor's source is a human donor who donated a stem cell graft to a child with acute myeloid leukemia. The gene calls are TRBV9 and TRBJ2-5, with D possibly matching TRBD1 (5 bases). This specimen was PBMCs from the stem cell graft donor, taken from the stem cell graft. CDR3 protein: CASSVAGQTSYQETQYF. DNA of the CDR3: TGTGCCAGCAGCGTAGCCGGACAAACGTCGTACCAAGAGACCCAGTACTTC.